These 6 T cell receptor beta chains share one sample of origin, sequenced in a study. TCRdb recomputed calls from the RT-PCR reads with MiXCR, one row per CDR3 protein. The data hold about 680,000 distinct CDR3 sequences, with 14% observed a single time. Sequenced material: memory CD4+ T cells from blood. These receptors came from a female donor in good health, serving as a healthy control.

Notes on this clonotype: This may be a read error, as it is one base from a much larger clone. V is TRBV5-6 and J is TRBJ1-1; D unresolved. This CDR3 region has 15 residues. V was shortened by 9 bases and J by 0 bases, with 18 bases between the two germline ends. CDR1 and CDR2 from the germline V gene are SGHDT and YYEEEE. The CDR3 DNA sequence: TGTGCCATCACCCCATCCGGGAATTTGAACACTGAAGCTTTCTTT. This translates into CAITPSGNLNTEAFF. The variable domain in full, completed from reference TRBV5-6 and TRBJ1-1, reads DAGVTQSPTHLIKTRGQQVTLRCSPKSGHDTVSWYQQALGQGPQFIFQYYEEEERQRGNFPDRFSGHQFPNYSSELNVNALLLGDSALYLCAITPSGNLNTEAFFGQGTRLTVV.

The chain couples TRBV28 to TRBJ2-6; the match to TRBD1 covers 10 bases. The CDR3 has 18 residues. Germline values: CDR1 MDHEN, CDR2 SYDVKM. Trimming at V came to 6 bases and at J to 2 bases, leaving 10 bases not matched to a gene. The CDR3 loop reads CASSLRGTGAPGANVLTF. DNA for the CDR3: TGTGCCAGCAGCCTTCGCGGGACAGGGGCTCCTGGGGCCAACGTCCTGACTTTC.

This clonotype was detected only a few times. This chain's CDR3 is CASSAQGPSETQYF. The CDR3, as DNA: TGTGCCAGCAGCGCACAGGGACCCTCCGAGACCCAGTACTTC. The chain carries TRBV7-2 and TRBJ2-5, with D perhaps TRBD1 (6 bases). The V end lost 5 bases, the J end lost 5 bases, and 15 bases lay between the germline ends. The CDR3 is 14 amino acids. Looked up from germline, CDR1 is SGHTA and CDR2 is FQGNSA.

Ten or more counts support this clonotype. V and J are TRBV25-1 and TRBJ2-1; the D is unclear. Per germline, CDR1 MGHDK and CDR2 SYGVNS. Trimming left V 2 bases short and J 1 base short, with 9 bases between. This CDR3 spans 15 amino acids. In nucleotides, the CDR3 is TGTGCCAGCAGTGAAACTTGGCGGTCCTACAATGAGCAGTTCTTC. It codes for CASSETWRSYNEQFF.

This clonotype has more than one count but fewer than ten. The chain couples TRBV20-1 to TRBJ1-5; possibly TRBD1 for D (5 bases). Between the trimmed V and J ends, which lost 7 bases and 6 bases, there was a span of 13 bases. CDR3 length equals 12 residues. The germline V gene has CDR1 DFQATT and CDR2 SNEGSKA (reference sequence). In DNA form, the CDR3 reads TGCAGTGGGGGCGGACGCGGTCAGCCCCAGCATTTT. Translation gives CSGGGRGQPQHF.

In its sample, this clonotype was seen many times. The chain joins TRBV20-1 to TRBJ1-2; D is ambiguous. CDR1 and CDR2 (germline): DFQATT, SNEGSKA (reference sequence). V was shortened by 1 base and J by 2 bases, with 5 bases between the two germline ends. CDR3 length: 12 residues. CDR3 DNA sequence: TGCAGTGCTAGAGGAGGGAACTATGGCTACACCTTC. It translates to CSARGGNYGYTF.